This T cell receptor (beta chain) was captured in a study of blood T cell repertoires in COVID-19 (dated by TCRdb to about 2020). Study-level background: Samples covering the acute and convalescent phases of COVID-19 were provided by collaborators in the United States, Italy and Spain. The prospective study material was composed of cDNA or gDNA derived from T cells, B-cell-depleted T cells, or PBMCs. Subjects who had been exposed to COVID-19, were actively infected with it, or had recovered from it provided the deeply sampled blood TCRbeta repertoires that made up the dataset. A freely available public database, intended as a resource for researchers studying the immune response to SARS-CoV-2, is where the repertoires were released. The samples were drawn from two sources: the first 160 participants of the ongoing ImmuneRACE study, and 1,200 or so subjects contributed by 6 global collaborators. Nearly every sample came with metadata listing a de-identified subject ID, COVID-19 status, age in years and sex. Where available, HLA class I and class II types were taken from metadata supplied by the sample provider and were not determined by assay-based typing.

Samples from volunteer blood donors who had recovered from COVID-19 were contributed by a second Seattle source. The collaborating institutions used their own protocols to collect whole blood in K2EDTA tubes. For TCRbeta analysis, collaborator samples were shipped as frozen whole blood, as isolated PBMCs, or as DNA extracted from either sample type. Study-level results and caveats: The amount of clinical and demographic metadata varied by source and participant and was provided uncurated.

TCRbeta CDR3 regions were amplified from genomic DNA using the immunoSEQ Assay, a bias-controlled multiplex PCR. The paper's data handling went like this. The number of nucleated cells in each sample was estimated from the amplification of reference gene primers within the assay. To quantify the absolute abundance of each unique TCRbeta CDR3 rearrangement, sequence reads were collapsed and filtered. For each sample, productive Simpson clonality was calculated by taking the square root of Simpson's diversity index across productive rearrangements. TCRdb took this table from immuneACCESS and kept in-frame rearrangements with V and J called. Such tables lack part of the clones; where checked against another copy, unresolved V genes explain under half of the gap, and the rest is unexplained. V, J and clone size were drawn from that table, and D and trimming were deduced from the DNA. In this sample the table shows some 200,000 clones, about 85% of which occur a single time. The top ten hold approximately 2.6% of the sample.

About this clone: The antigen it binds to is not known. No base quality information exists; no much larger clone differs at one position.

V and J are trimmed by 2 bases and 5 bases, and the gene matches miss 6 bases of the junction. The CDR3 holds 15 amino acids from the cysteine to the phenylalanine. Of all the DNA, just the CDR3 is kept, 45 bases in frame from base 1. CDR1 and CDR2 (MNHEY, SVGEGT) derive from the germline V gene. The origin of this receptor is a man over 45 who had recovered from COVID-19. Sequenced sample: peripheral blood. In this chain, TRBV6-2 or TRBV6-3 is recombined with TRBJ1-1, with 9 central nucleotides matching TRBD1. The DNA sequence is TGTGCCAGCAGTTACATAAGGACAGGGGAAACTGAAGCTTTCTTT. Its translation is CASSYIRTGETEAFF.